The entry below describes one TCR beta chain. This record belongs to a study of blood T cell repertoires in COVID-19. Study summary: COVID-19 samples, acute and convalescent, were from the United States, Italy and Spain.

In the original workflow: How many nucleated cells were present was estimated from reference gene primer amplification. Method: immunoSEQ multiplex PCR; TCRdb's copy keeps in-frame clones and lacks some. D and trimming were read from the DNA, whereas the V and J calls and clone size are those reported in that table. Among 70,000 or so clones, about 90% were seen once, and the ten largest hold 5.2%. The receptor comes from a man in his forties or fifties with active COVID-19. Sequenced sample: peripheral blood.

The DNA for the CDR3 is TGCAGTGCTCTCAGCGGCTACGAGCAGTACTTC. This sequence encodes CSALSGYEQYF. The V call is TRBV20-1, the J call TRBJ2-7, with D perhaps TRBD2 (5 bases). The CDR3 extends over 11 amino acids. V was trimmed by 5 bases and J by 3 bases, leaving 8 bases between them. CDR1 DFQATT and CDR2 SNEGSKA come from the germline V gene (reference sequence).